This TCR beta chain was sequenced for a study of blood T cell repertoires in COVID-19. About the study: There were acute and convalescent COVID-19 samples, and they came from the United States, Italy and Spain. T cells, B-cell-depleted T cells, or PBMCs supplied cDNA or gDNA.

Authors' analysis steps: Nucleated cell counts were estimated from reference gene primer amplification. The assay was immunoSEQ multiplex PCR, and TCRdb's table has in-frame clones only and misses some. Clone size and the V and J calls come from that table; the DNA yielded D and trimming. Of tens of thousands of clones detected, about 93% appear once; the ten largest clones hold roughly 15%. Sequenced input: peripheral blood. The receptor was isolated from an elderly man with acute or convalescent COVID-19.

In nucleotides, the CDR3 is TGTGCCAGCAGCCCCACAGGTCGGGGCAATCAGCCCCAGCATTTT. Protein: CASSPTGRGNQPQHF. V usage is TRBV9 and J usage is TRBJ1-5, with D perhaps TRBD1 (5 bases). CDR3 length: 15 residues. V was trimmed by 4 bases and J by 2 bases, leaving 13 bases between them. Germline V gene data show CDR1 as SGDLS and CDR2 as YYNGEE.